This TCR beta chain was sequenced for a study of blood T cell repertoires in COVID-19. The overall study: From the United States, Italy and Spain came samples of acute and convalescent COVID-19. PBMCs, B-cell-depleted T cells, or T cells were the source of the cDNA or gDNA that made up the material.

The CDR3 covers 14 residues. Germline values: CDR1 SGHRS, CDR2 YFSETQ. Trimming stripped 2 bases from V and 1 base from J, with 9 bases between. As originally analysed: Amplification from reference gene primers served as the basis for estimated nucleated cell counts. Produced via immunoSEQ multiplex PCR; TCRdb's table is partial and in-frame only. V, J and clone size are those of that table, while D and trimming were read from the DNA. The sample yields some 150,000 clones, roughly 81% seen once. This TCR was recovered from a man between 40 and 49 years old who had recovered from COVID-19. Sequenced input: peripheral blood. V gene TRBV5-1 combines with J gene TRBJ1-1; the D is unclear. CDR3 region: CASSFQPGNTEAFF. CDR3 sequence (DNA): TGCGCCAGCAGCTTTCAACCAGGGAACACTGAAGCTTTCTTT.